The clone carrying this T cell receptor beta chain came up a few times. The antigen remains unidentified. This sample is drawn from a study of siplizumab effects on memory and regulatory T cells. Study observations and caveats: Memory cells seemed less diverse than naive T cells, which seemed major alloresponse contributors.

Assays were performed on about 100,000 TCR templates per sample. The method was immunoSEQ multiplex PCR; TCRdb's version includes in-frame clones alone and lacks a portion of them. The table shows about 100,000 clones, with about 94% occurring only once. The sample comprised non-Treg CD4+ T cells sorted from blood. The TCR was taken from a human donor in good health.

The DNA for the CDR3 is TGTGCCACCGAGAGACGGCATTTT. This sequence encodes CATERRHF. The genes are TRBV28 and TRBJ1-5; D gene uncertain. This CDR3 comprises 8 residues. Per the germline V gene, CDR1 is MDHEN and CDR2 is SYDVKM. With 10 bases removed from V and 15 bases from J, the gap between germline ends came to 10 bases.